One and the same sample provided the 29 T cell receptor beta chains below, sequenced in a study of CD8 T cells in ankylosing spondylitis. General study findings and limits: Seemingly distinctive of ankylosing spondylitis blood was a TCR beta motif formed by eight highly homologous variants.

TCRdb reprocessed the 5' RACE reads with MiXCR, giving one entry per CDR3 protein. This sample has 130,000 or so distinct CDR3 sequences, with about 15% found just once. The antigens of these receptors remain unknown. The sequenced sample consisted of blood, either unsorted or a sorted T cell fraction (not recorded which). The source is a male donor with ankylosing spondylitis.

This clonotype was seen many times. This chain links TRBV4-1 with TRBJ1-4, with D maybe TRBD1 (5 bases). Germline-derived CDR1 and CDR2 are MGHRA and YSYEKL. Deletions cut 1 base from V and 7 bases from J, with 13 bases between. The CDR3 has 15 amino acids. CDR3 sequence: CASSQGRVGGEKLFF. For the CDR3, the DNA is TGCGCCAGCAGCCAAGGAAGGGTTGGGGGTGAAAAACTGTTTTTT.

The table lists this clonotype with many counts. This sequence joins TRBV29-1 and TRBJ2-1; TRBD2 matches 10 bases. J gave up 8 bases and V 4 bases, and 8 bases lay outside the gene matches. CDR1 is SQVTM, CDR2 ANQGSEA, per germline. This CDR3 comprises 14 residues. This chain's CDR3 is CSVGGGLAIHEQFF. The CDR3 DNA is TGCAGCGTTGGGGGGGGACTAGCGATCCATGAGCAGTTCTTC.

This clonotype was picked up a small number of times. The rearrangement uses TRBV27 and TRBJ2-7; 8 positions match TRBD2. Per the germline V gene, CDR1 is MNHEY and CDR2 is SMNVEV (reference sequence). The ends lost 0 bases at V and 3 bases at J; junction bases unmatched: 7. The CDR3 extends over 16 amino acids. CDR3 loop: CASSLSSGGLHYEQYF. In nucleotides, the CDR3 is TGTGCCAGCAGTTTATCGTCGGGAGGGCTTCACTACGAGCAGTACTTC.

The V gene is TRBV6-5, the J gene TRBJ2-7; D call uncertain. The germline V gene has CDR1 MNHEY and CDR2 SVGAGI. V shed 5 bases and J shed 5 bases, with 10 bases lying between them. The CDR3 covers 12 residues. The CDR3 is CASSPNGNEQYF. As DNA, the CDR3 is TGTGCCAGCAGTCCGAATGGAAACGAGCAGTACTTC.

The gene calls are TRBV6-5 and TRBJ1-5, with D perhaps TRBD1 (5 bases). The CDR3 is 14 residues long. The V gene lost 5 bases and the J gene lost 6 bases, with 14 bases spanning the gap. Germline V gene data show CDR1 as MNHEY and CDR2 as SVGAGI. As DNA, the CDR3 is TGTGCCAGCAGTAACCCAGGGTACGGTCAGCCCCAGCATTTT. Its protein product is CASSNPGYGQPQHF.

The V and J genes are TRBV27 and TRBJ1-5; D not resolved. The germline V and J ends were trimmed by 2 bases and 0 bases, with 14 bases remaining between them. This CDR3 is 17 amino acids long. The germline gives CDR1 MNHEY, CDR2 SMNVEV (reference sequence). The CDR3 DNA reads as TGTGCCAGCAGTTTAACGGGGAACTCCTATAGCAATCAGCCCCAGCATTTT. Translating gives CASSLTGNSYSNQPQHF.

Only a few counts were recorded for this clonotype. The chain joins TRBV27 to TRBJ2-1; D gene unclear. V lost 4 bases, J lost 8 bases, and 6 bases lay in between. Per the germline V gene, CDR1 is MNHEY and CDR2 is SMNVEV (reference sequence). The CDR3 covers 11 residues. This chain's CDR3 is CASSSHYEQFF. CDR3 nucleotide sequence: TGTGCCAGCAGTTCCCATTATGAGCAGTTCTTC.

This clonotype was seen a few times. This chain links TRBV27 with TRBJ1-1; D ambiguous. CDR1 MNHEY and CDR2 SMNVEV come from the germline V gene (reference sequence). Trimming removed 2 bases at V and 8 bases at J, with 12 bases between. CDR3 length: 13 residues. In DNA form, the CDR3 reads TGTGCCAGCAGTTTAAGCCACGCGCGGGAAGCTTTCTTT. This codes for CASSLSHAREAFF.

The sample holds a few counts of this clonotype. This chain connects TRBV24-1 to TRBJ2-1; 7 bases are shared with TRBD1. Trimming removed 4 bases from V and 9 bases from J; junction bases left unmatched: 8. CDR3 length equals 14 residues. The V gene's germline CDR1 is KGHDR and CDR2 SFDVKD. CDR3 in DNA: TGTGCCACCAGTGAAACAGGGACAGCAGGTGAGCAGTTCTTC. Protein: CATSETGTAGEQFF.

The chain employs TRBV6-1 and TRBJ2-7; 7 bases fit TRBD2. CDR1 and CDR2 (germline): MNHNS, SASEGT. This CDR3 contains 15 residues. Trimming took 6 bases from V and 1 from J; bases not matched to a gene: 9. CDR3 region: CASRPQGLTSYEQYF. Written as DNA, the CDR3 is TGTGCCAGCAGACCGCAGGGACTAACGTCCTACGAGCAGTACTTC.

The V and J genes are TRBV9 and TRBJ2-5; D is perhaps TRBD1 (6 bases). Germline V gene sequence: CDR1 SGDLS, CDR2 YYNGEE. This CDR3 has 15 residues. Trimming stripped 3 bases from V and 5 bases from J, with 17 bases between. The CDR3, as DNA: TGTGCCAGCAGCGATAGGACAGACCTTGGGGAGACCCAGTACTTC. Translation: CASSDRTDLGETQYF.

The chain has TRBV7-9 and TRBJ2-7; D may be TRBD1 (8 bases). V shed 4 bases and J shed 4 bases, with 17 bases lying between them. This CDR3 contains 15 residues. The germline gives CDR1 SEHNR, CDR2 FQNEAQ (reference sequence). CDR3: CASSSGDRGGYEQYF. In nucleotides, the CDR3 is TGTGCCAGCAGCTCAGGCGACAGGGGAGGGTACGAGCAGTACTTC.

This clonotype was counted only a few times. The J gene is TRBJ1-5, the V gene TRBV20-1, with D perhaps matching TRBD1 (5 bases). The CDR3 loop spans 15 amino acids. V lost 0 bases to trimming and J lost 7 bases, with 16 bases between them. Germline assignment: CDR1 DFQATT and CDR2 SNEGSKA (reference sequence). The CDR3 loop is CSARDRQGWEQPQHF. The CDR3 DNA reads as TGCAGTGCTAGAGATCGGCAGGGATGGGAACAGCCCCAGCATTTT.

This clonotype was seen ten or more times. This rearrangement joins TRBV12-3 or TRBV12-4 to TRBJ1-1; TRBD1 matches 7 bases. Trimming took 4 bases from V and 1 from J; bases not matched to a gene: 3. CDR3 size: 14 residues. This CDR3 reads CASSSAGGNTEAFF. The CDR3 DNA sequence: TGTGCCAGCAGTTCTGCAGGGGGGAACACTGAAGCTTTCTTT.

This clonotype was seen only a few times. The chain links TRBV27 to TRBJ2-7; possible D gene TRBD1, 6 bases. The germline CDR1 and CDR2 sequences are MNHEY and SMNVEV (reference sequence). The germline V and J ends were trimmed by 3 bases and 1 base, with 10 bases remaining between them. The CDR3 has 14 amino acids. The CDR3 sequence: CASSFGTFSYEQYF. The CDR3, as DNA: TGTGCCAGCAGTTTCGGGACATTTTCCTACGAGCAGTACTTC.

This clonotype was seen a few times. The chain links TRBV12-5 to TRBJ2-7; D possibly corresponds to TRBD1 (5 bases). CDR3 length: 14 amino acids. CDR1 is LGHNT, CDR2 FRNRAP, per germline. V lost 0 bases to trimming and J lost 4 bases, with 10 bases between them. The CDR3 loop reads CASGLVQAPYEQYF. The CDR3 nucleotides read TGTGCTAGTGGTTTGGTACAGGCCCCTTACGAGCAGTACTTC.

The sample holds a few counts of this clonotype. The genes are TRBV5-1 and TRBJ2-1; D remains ambiguous. Per the germline V gene, CDR1 is SGHRS and CDR2 is YFSETQ. Trimming removed 4 bases at V and 6 bases at J, with 17 bases between. The CDR3 runs to 15 residues. The CDR3 sequence is CASSRSWEGINEQFF. CDR3 coding DNA: TGCGCCAGCAGCAGAAGCTGGGAAGGGATCAATGAGCAGTTCTTC.

The table lists this clonotype with a few counts. DNA for the CDR3: TGTGCCAGCAGCCAGGAACAGAACTATGGCTACACCTTC. It encodes CASSQEQNYGYTF. This chain uses TRBV4-2 with TRBJ1-2; D is ambiguous. Germline V gene sequence: CDR1 LGHNA, CDR2 YNFKEQ. CDR3 length: 13 amino acids. Trimming took 3 bases from V and 2 from J, leaving 7 bases between them.

The rearrangement links TRBV28 to TRBJ1-1, with 10 bases identical to TRBD1. V shed 5 bases, J shed 2 bases, and the junction held 14 bases outside the gene matches. Germline assignment: CDR1 MDHEN and CDR2 SYDVKM. The CDR3 loop spans 18 amino acids. For the CDR3, the DNA is TGTGCCAGCAGTATCGACAGGGGGCTCATAGGGGTCAACACTGAAGCTTTCTTT. This sequence encodes CASSIDRGLIGVNTEAFF.

This clonotype was observed many times. V and J are TRBV5-1 and TRBJ2-3; D is undetermined. Trimming took 0 bases from V and 0 from J, leaving 5 bases between them. Germline loops: CDR1 SGHRS, CDR2 YFSETQ. This CDR3 region has 14 residues. The DNA of the CDR3 is TGCGCCAGCAGCTTGGTCTCCAGCACAGATACGCAGTATTTT. It yields the protein CASSLVSSTDTQYF. The full variable domain, completed using reference TRBV5-1 and TRBJ2-3, is KAGVTQTPRYLIKTRGQQVTLSCSPISGHRSVSWYQQTPGQGLQFLFEYFSETQRNKGNFPGRFSGRQFSNSRSEMNVSTLELGDSALYLCASSLVSSTDTQYFGPGTRLTVL.

V and J are TRBV20-1 and TRBJ2-1; TRBD2 might be the D (5 bases). Germline CDR1 and CDR2: DFQATT and SNEGSKA (reference sequence). V dropped 6 bases and J dropped 9 bases, with 24 bases sitting between them. CDR3 length: 15 amino acids. CDR3 in amino acids: CSASRTRLAGGEQFF. The CDR3 DNA follows: TGCAGTGCCTCTAGAACGCGGCTAGCTGGCGGTGAGCAGTTCTTC.

This clonotype has more than one count but fewer than ten. V gene TRBV28 combines with J gene TRBJ2-2; D perhaps matches TRBD2 (5 bases). CDR3 length equals 12 residues. Germline V gives CDR1 MDHEN, CDR2 SYDVKM. V lost 8 bases, J lost 4 bases, and 8 bases lay in between. CDR3 DNA: TGTGCCAGCGGGGAGTTCACCGGGGAGCTGTTTTTT. Translating gives CASGEFTGELFF.

This clonotype is a singleton in its sample. This chain connects TRBV9 to TRBJ2-7, with TRBD2 matching 9 bases. Germline lookup yields CDR1 SGDLS and CDR2 YYNGEE. The CDR3 loop spans 15 amino acids. Germline trimming cut 0 bases from V and 3 bases from J; bases unmatched to any gene: 4. The CDR3 DNA follows: TGTGCCAGCAGCGTAGAGGCTAGCGGGAACTACGAGCAGTACTTC. Translation: CASSVEASGNYEQYF.

This clonotype occurred many times. The J gene is TRBJ2-7, the V gene TRBV9, with TRBD2 as a possible D gene (6 bases). The germline gives CDR1 SGDLS, CDR2 YYNGEE. CDR3 length: 14 residues. V was trimmed by 4 bases and J by 3 bases, leaving 14 bases between them. The CDR3 coding sequence is TGTGCCAGCAGCTTTAGTGAGACTAGCTACGAGCAGTACTTC. This codes for CASSFSETSYEQYF.

The CDR3 region has the DNA TGCAGTGCTAGAGATGTGGGACTCACCTACGAGCAGTACTTC. This codes for CSARDVGLTYEQYF. This sequence joins TRBV20-1 and TRBJ2-7, with D possibly matching TRBD2 (6 bases). The CDR3 covers 14 residues. Germline V CDR1 and CDR2: DFQATT, SNEGSKA (reference sequence). Trimming shortened V by 0 bases and J by 2 bases, and 11 bases separated the two germline ends.

The chain recombines TRBV7-3 with TRBJ2-3; no firm D call. CDR3 length: 14 residues. CDR1 and CDR2 (germline): SGHTA, FQGTGA. The ends were cut back, 3 bases at V and 3 bases at J, with 10 bases in the middle. The CDR3 nucleotides are TGTGCCAGCAGCTTTCTCACGACAACAGATACGCAGTATTTT. It is translated as CASSFLTTTDTQYF.

This clonotype turned up a few times. V and J are TRBV6-2 or TRBV6-3 and TRBJ2-2; weak D call: TRBD2 (5 bases). The CDR3 has 13 amino acids. Trimming took 5 bases from V and 5 from J, leaving 9 bases between them. Germline CDR1 and CDR2: MNHEY and SVGEGT. The CDR3 DNA reads as TGTGCCAGCAGTCGCCGGACTACCGGGGAGCTGTTTTTT. It specifies CASSRRTTGELFF.

In its sample, this clonotype was seen a few times. The chain employs TRBV4-3 and TRBJ2-2, with no clear D. Between the trimmed V and J ends, which lost 0 bases and 1 base, there was a span of 15 bases. Germline V CDR1 and CDR2: LGHNA, YSLEER. The CDR3 loop spans 18 amino acids. The CDR3 DNA sequence: TGCGCCAGCAGCCAAGAAAAACCGGGTCTACTGAACACCGGGGAGCTGTTTTTT. Its translation: CASSQEKPGLLNTGELFF.

The chain joins TRBV5-5 to TRBJ2-5; 10 bases match TRBD2. CDR3 length: 15 amino acids. CDR1 SGHKS and CDR2 YYEKEE come from the germline V gene (reference sequence). V was clipped by 4 bases and J by 5 bases; unmatched bases: 8. The CDR3: CASSPASGRLETQYF. Written as DNA, the CDR3 is TGTGCCAGCAGCCCAGCTAGCGGGAGACTGGAGACCCAGTACTTC.